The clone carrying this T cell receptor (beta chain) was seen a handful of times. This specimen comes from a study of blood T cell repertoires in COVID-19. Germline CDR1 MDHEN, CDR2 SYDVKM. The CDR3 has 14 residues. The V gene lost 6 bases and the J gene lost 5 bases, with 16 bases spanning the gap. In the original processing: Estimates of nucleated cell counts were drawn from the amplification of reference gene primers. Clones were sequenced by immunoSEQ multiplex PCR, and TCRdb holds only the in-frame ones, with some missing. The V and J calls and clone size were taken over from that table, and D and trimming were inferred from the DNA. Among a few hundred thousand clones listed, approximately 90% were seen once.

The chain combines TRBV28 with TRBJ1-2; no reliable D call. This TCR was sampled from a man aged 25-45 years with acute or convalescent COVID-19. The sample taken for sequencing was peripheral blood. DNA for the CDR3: TGTGCCAGCAGAACGGGAGGCGGACCTTATGGCTACACCTTC. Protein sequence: CASRTGGGPYGYTF.